This TCR beta chain was sequenced during a study of T cell responses to AZD1222 COVID-19 vaccine. Study-level findings and limits: Reportedly, nearly half of unique spike TCRs recognized epitopes outside B.1.351/B.1.1.7 mutations.

TCRdb keeps only in-frame clones here, not all; method: immunoSEQ multiplex PCR. The sample includes 100,000 or so clones, around 90% of them seen just once. Note on this clone: Its matching antigen is unknown.

Trimming shortened V by 9 bases and J by 5 bases, and 20 bases separated the two germline ends. The CDR3 has 15 residues. CDR1 is MNHEY, CDR2 SMNVEV, per germline (reference sequence). This chain links TRBV27 with TRBJ1-5; D remains unclear. This sample comprised peripheral blood, obtained on day 0 of AZD1222 vaccination. This clonotype originated in an adult in good health. The CDR3 DNA reads TGTGCCAGTAGGAAGCTGAGGGATGGGGATCAGCCCCAGCATTTT. It codes for CASRKLRDGDQPQHF.